The sequence of this TCR beta chain was determined in a study of beta chain features in type 1 diabetes (dated by TCRdb to 2017 to 2018). As for the study more broadly: Mean age, gender distribution, total cell number and subset yield did not differ between patients and healthy donors. Naive and central memory subsets were obtained from all 30 or so donors, but regulatory and stem cell-like memory subsets were isolated from only 8 patients and roughly 8 healthy donors. In the study, TCRB repertoires of sorted circulating CD4+ T cell subsets from recently diagnosed type 1 diabetes patients were compared with those of matched healthy donors. A total of 100 million to 110 million sorted cells were examined across all samples, and a strong correlation was observed between cell number per subset and RNA yield. The research as a whole found: The naive, central memory and regulatory TCRB repertoires appeared to resemble one another more closely among patients than among healthy donors. Sequencing cDNA rather than genomic DNA could over-represent highly expressing activated cells, although activation and CD3 levels did not differ between groups. In all four CD4+ subsets, TCRB CDR3 length was moderately but significantly shorter in type 1 diabetes patients. Fewer insertions and more nucleotide deletions at VDJ recombination sites were observed in patients with type 1 diabetes, implying thymic rearrangement abnormalities. Shorter templates might have been favored by PCR, but patient and control samples were amplified and corrected together, so both groups would have been affected equally by any skew. Only small numbers of individuals were included in the HLA sub-analyses, which left unresolved whether HLA type had any influence on TCRB rearrangement.

The entire isolated RNA was reverse transcribed using the High Capacity cDNA Reverse Transcription Kit, and thus expressed TCRB transcripts were sequenced. Stem cell-like memory T cell samples underwent survey-depth immunoSEQ sequencing, averaging approximately 1 million total reads per sample. After sorted cells were lysed in RLT buffer, RNA was extracted with DNase-treated RNeasy Micro or Mini kits, with the choice depending on cell number. To prevent cross-contamination, every cell subset was processed on its own, while patient and healthy donor samples were processed together. The immunoSEQ multiplex PCR was used to amplify TCRB sequences from cDNA, generating 87-bp fragments that spanned the CDR3 region. Sequencing of the amplicons was done on the Illumina HiSeq platform. The study's processing was this. Synthetic template baselines were used to correct PCR bias computationally, reads within Hamming distance 2 were collapsed together, and singletons that could not be merged were discarded. Reads were aligned to IMGT to assign V, D and J genes, CDR3 length, and insertions or deletions at six rearrangement sites. Within each subset, clonotype counts were normalized to sorted cell number, after which true diversity and Gini coefficients were computed with the tcR R package. Repertoire sharing was quantified using the overlap coefficient calculated on TCRB nucleotide sequences. TCRdb re-hosts the immuneACCESS table, in-frame sequences only. Its copies lack some clones; in the studies checked, an unresolved V gene accounts for under half of them, and the cause for the rest is not known. V, J and clone size were drawn from that table, and D and trimming were deduced from the DNA. This sample has over 100,000 clones in its table, and 30% to 50% of those were observed once. The ten largest clones add up to 0.065% of the sample.

About this clone: Its cognate antigen has yet to be identified. Per-nucleotide qualities are absent, and no much larger clonotype sits a single base away.

Each donor gave one peripheral blood draw, averaging roughly 0.11 L, which was collected into heparinised tubes. Naive, central memory, regulatory and stem cell-like memory CD4+ T cells were sorted on a BD FACSAria II using a panel including CD45RO, CCR7, CD25, CD127, CD95 and CD27. Every sorted population had a purity above 98%. PBMCs were separated immediately by Lymphoprep density gradient centrifugation and were stained directly, without being cultured. Samples were stained and sorted in pairs, with one healthy donor and one patient per experiment, so that batch effects were minimized. In the germline V gene, CDR1 corresponds to SGHRS and CDR2 to YFSETQ. The junction shows trimming of 0 bases on V and 3 bases on J, plus 10 bases between the germline ends. Inclusive of the bounding cysteine and phenylalanine, the CDR3 is 14 residues long. The sequence is cut down to CDR3 DNA, 42 bases in frame from base 1.

This receptor was obtained from a woman aged 18 to 35 in good health. Sequenced: stem cell memory CD4+ T cells from blood. What the cell subset or site label conveys for this sample: stem cell-like memory CD4+ T cells. The chain is encoded by TRBV5-1 joined to TRBJ2-7; matching of 6 bases hints at TRBD2 as the D gene. At the DNA level, the sequence is TGCGCCAGCAGCTTGGTCGGCGGGAACTACGAGCAGTACTTC. It codes for CASSLVGGNYEQYF.